This T cell receptor (beta chain) was sequenced for a study of T cell repertoires in cytomegalovirus infection. Study background: HLA-C-restricted CMV epitopes, recently identified, and well-studied HLA-B-restricted ones were used by the study. A matching HLA type, together with CMV infection, was signaled by public TCR beta signatures. General study points: Clonotype analysis showed dominance of the ex vivo response by HLA-C-restricted CMV-specific TCR beta clonotypes. Identification of carriers of CMV plus the relevant HLA was performed using cumulative public TCR beta family frequency.

This clonotype was observed a handful of times. The antigen is undetermined. TCRdb re-analysed the reads in MiXCR, keeping a single row per CDR3 protein. Of roughly 200,000 distinct CDR3 sequences listed, about 40% were seen once; the top ten hold over 45%. Sequences were derived from CD8+ T cells from cultured PBMCs, sampled from culture after CMV antigen stimulation. The sequence came from a human donor in good health (CMV status not recorded). Some clones in this sample may be carry-over from other donors' samples.

CDR3 nucleotides: TGTGCCAGCAGCTTGGTCAGCTCTAGCACAGATACGCAGTATTTT. This sequence encodes CASSLVSSSTDTQYF. The chain is built from TRBV11-1 and TRBJ2-3; D unresolved. V was clipped by 3 bases and J by 0 bases, with 10 bases between them. This CDR3 region has 15 residues. Germline values: CDR1 SGHAT, CDR2 FQDESV (reference sequence).